This T cell receptor beta chain is from a study of T cell responses to AZD1222 COVID-19 vaccine. The study's findings and limits: Clonal diversity was possibly underestimated, and the donors were mostly white British, with more females. Breadth and depth of Spike-specific TCRs rose after two AZD1222 doses.

CDR1 is SEHNR and CDR2 is FQNEAQ in the germline V gene (reference sequence). This CDR3 comprises 14 residues. V dropped 5 bases and J dropped 8 bases, with 16 bases sitting between them. Assay: immunoSEQ multiplex PCR; the TCRdb copy retains only in-frame clones and omits some. The data contain some 120,000 clones, 92% of them singletons. For this clone: Its antigen is not identified.

The clonotype comes from an adult in good health. The gene calls are TRBV7-9 and TRBJ1-3; D might be TRBD1 (5 bases). The starting material was peripheral blood, obtained on day 0 of AZD1222 vaccination. This chain's CDR3 is CASSLDGGFDTIYF. The CDR3 coding sequence is TGTGCCAGCAGCCTCGACGGGGGATTTGACACCATATATTTT.